One sample yielded the 23 T cell receptor beta chains listed below, sequenced in a study of T cell repertoires in cytomegalovirus infection. These receptors' targets are unknown. TCRdb passed the reads through MiXCR, listing each CDR3 protein once. The table has approximately 590,000 distinct CDR3 sequences, approximately 40% seen once. The input for sequencing was cultured PBMCs, taken from culture after CMV antigen stimulation. The receptors here all came from a human donor in good health (CMV status not recorded). Some clones in this sample may be carry-over from other donors' samples.

The genes are TRBV29-1 and TRBJ1-1; D not certain. V shed 6 bases and J shed 4 bases, with 6 bases lying between them. The germline CDR1 and CDR2 sequences are SQVTM and ANQGSEA. The CDR3 has 10 amino acids. In DNA form, the CDR3 reads TGCAGCGTAGCGGTCACTGAAGCTTTCTTT. It is translated as CSVAVTEAFF.

The genes are TRBV7-4 and TRBJ2-3, with D uncertain. V lost 2 bases and J 5 bases, leaving 11 bases between the germline ends. Per the germline V gene, CDR1 is SGHVT and CDR2 is SQSDAQ. The CDR3 sequence is 14 residues long. DNA of the CDR3: TGTGCCAGCAGCTTATCGGCCGCAAAAGATACGCAGTATTTT. Protein sequence: CASSLSAAKDTQYF.

The chain combines TRBV11-2 with TRBJ2-2; 12 positions match TRBD1. Per the germline V gene, CDR1 is SGHAT and CDR2 is FQNNGV. V lost 4 bases to trimming and J lost 7 bases; unmatched junction nucleotides: 10. CDR3 length: 17 residues. CDR3 region: CASSSPRDRGPLGELFF. For the CDR3, the DNA is TGTGCCAGCAGCTCCCCCCGGGACAGGGGGCCACTCGGGGAGCTGTTTTTT.

This clonotype was counted between two and nine times. The chain has TRBV7-6 and TRBJ1-4, with D perhaps TRBD1 (5 bases). The CDR3 loop spans 12 amino acids. Germline V lookup: CDR1 SGHVS, CDR2 FNYEAQ. Between the trimmed V and J ends, which lost 6 bases and 12 bases, there was a span of 14 bases. The CDR3 here is CASSSGGRELFF. The DNA of the CDR3 is TGTGCCAGCAGTTCGGGCGGCAGGGAACTGTTTTTT.

The chain combines TRBV7-8 with TRBJ2-4; D remains ambiguous. Germline assignment: CDR1 SGHVS and CDR2 FQNEAQ. There are 17 residues in the CDR3. The V gene lost 1 base and the J gene lost 1 base, with 14 bases spanning the gap. The CDR3 nucleotides are TGTGCCAGCAGCTTAGAGCCCAATCTAGTGGCCAAAAACATTCAGTACTTC. Translation: CASSLEPNLVAKNIQYF.

V gene TRBV6-1 combines with J gene TRBJ1-1, with D tentatively TRBD1 (6 bases). The germline V gene encodes CDR1 MNHNS and CDR2 SASEGT. The CDR3 is 15 amino acids. The V end was cut by 5 bases, the J end by 0 bases, with 13 bases between. CDR3 sequence: CASSFAQGVNTEAFF. In DNA form, the CDR3 reads TGTGCCAGCAGTTTTGCACAGGGAGTGAACACTGAAGCTTTCTTT.

V gene TRBV2 combines with J gene TRBJ1-2; D unresolved. V lost 2 bases and J lost 2, with 6 bases in between. Germline CDR1 SNHLY, CDR2 FYNNEI. This CDR3 contains 13 residues. CDR3 DNA: TGTGCCAGCAGTGAAAGTCAGAACTATGGCTACACCTTC. Translating gives CASSESQNYGYTF.

V is TRBV28 and J is TRBJ1-4; 8 nucleotides match TRBD1. This CDR3 contains 14 residues. In germline, CDR1 is MDHEN, CDR2 SYDVKM. V was clipped by 6 bases and J by 7 bases; unmatched bases: 7. The CDR3 DNA follows: TGTGCCAGCAGCCCGGGACAGGACCCTGAAAAACTGTTTTTT. Amino acid sequence: CASSPGQDPEKLFF.

The rearrangement links TRBV7-6 to TRBJ2-1, with D possibly called TRBD1 or TRBD2 (5 bases each). CDR1 and CDR2 (germline): SGHVS, FNYEAQ. The CDR3 is 17 residues long. V was pared by 5 bases and J by 8 bases, with 25 bases between. CDR3 protein: CASSPLGGAGKAHEQFF. Written as DNA, the CDR3 is TGTGCCAGCAGCCCACTAGGTGGGGCAGGGAAGGCCCATGAGCAGTTCTTC.

The chain joins TRBV5-6 to TRBJ2-3; D is possibly TRBD1 or TRBD2 (6 bases each). The CDR3 is made up of 15 amino acids. Germline CDR1 and CDR2: SGHDT and YYEEEE. V lost 0 bases, J lost 2 bases, and 10 bases lay in between. The DNA of the CDR3 is TGTGCCAGCAGCTTGGCGGGGGCGCCCACAGATACGCAGTATTTT. It translates to CASSLAGAPTDTQYF.

This clonotype was counted between two and nine times. The chain recombines TRBV7-2 with TRBJ2-5; D gene ambiguous. This CDR3 region has 14 residues. The germline V and J ends were trimmed by 1 base and 3 bases, with 9 bases remaining between them. Germline CDR1 is SGHTA and CDR2 is FQGNSA. The CDR3 nucleotides read TGTGCCAGCAGCTTAGGCGTCCCGGAAGAGACCCAGTACTTC. Its protein product is CASSLGVPEETQYF.

There are a few counts of this clonotype. V is TRBV4-3 and J is TRBJ2-5; D is possibly TRBD1 (7 bases). Looked up from germline, CDR1 is LGHNA and CDR2 is YSLEER. Trimming removed 1 base at V and 1 base at J, with 22 bases between. CDR3 size: 19 residues. DNA of the CDR3: TGCGCCAGCAGCCAAGCCGGGGGAAGGGGGCAGGGGTCCCAAGAGACCCAGTACTTC. It yields the protein CASSQAGGRGQGSQETQYF.

The chain recombines TRBV29-1 with TRBJ1-2; 9 nucleotides align to TRBD1. This CDR3 spans 12 amino acids. V trimming: 7 bases; J trimming: 4 bases; junction bases outside the gene matches: 4. The V gene's germline CDR1 is SQVTM and CDR2 ANQGSEA. CDR3 region: CSGDRDPYGYTF. CDR3 DNA: TGCAGCGGGGACAGGGATCCCTATGGCTACACCTTC. Based on the CDR3 plus reference TRBV29-1 and TRBJ1-2, the full variable domain is SAVISQKPSRDICQRGTSLTIQCQVDSQVTMMFWYRQQPGQSLTLIATANQGSEATYESGFVIDKFPISRPNLTFSTLTVSNMSPEDSSIYLCSGDRDPYGYTFGSGTRLTVV.

The gene calls are TRBV28 and TRBJ1-1; D remains ambiguous. Germline CDR1 reads MDHEN; CDR2 reads SYDVKM. V shed 3 bases and J shed 4 bases, with 9 bases lying between them. This CDR3 has 13 amino acids. The DNA for the CDR3 is TGTGCCAGCAGTTTCGGGGATCGCACTGAAGCTTTCTTT. This encodes CASSFGDRTEAFF.

The chain uses TRBV15 and TRBJ1-5; D is unresolved. The CDR3 covers 14 residues. The V end was cut by 1 base, the J end by 4 bases, with 8 bases between. Germline V gene sequence: CDR1 LNHNV, CDR2 YYDKDF (reference sequence). CDR3 protein: CATSRVIANQPQHF. The DNA for the CDR3 is TGTGCCACCAGCAGAGTAATCGCAAATCAGCCCCAGCATTTT. The entire variable domain, with the rest obtained from reference TRBV15 and TRBJ1-5, is as follows: DAMVIQNPRYQVTQFGKPVTLSCSQTLNHNVMYWYQQKSSQAPKLLFHYYDKDFNNEADTPDNFQSRRPNTSFCFLDIRSPGLGDTAMYLCATSRVIANQPQHFGDGTRLSIL.

The chain links TRBV7-2 to TRBJ2-1, with a weak D call TRBD2 (5 bases). V was clipped by 4 bases and J by 8 bases, with 12 bases between them. The CDR3 length is 13 residues. The germline CDR1 and CDR2 sequences are SGHTA and FQGNSA. CDR3 protein: CASSSNGKDEQFF. CDR3 bases: TGTGCCAGCAGCTCGAACGGGAAAGATGAGCAGTTCTTC.

V is TRBV15 and J is TRBJ1-2; D gene ambiguous. CDR3 length: 15 residues. Trimming removed 0 bases from V and 4 bases from J, with 12 bases in between. CDR1 LNHNV and CDR2 YYDKDF come from the germline V gene (reference sequence). The CDR3 loop reads CATSRDWSSTYGYTF. CDR3 sequence (DNA): TGTGCCACCAGCAGAGATTGGAGCAGCACCTATGGCTACACCTTC.

Only a few counts were recorded for this clonotype. The chain recombines TRBV7-9 with TRBJ1-2; weak D call: TRBD1 (6 bases). The V gene lost 7 bases and the J gene lost 7 bases, with 16 bases spanning the gap. Per the germline V gene, CDR1 is SEHNR and CDR2 is FQNEAQ (reference sequence). This CDR3 region has 13 residues. CDR3 DNA: TGTGCCAGCATTCCTGGGGGGGGCACTGGCTACACCTTC. Its protein is CASIPGGGTGYTF.

This chain joins TRBV5-6 and TRBJ2-5; D gene uncertain. The CDR3 sequence is 14 residues long. Between the trimmed V and J ends, which lost 1 base and 2 bases, there was a span of 9 bases. The germline V gene encodes CDR1 SGHDT and CDR2 YYEEEE. CDR3 amino acids: CASSLTYVQETQYF. The CDR3 region has the DNA TGTGCCAGCAGCTTGACCTACGTGCAAGAGACCCAGTACTTC.

This clonotype was seen only once. This chain connects TRBV7-4 to TRBJ2-3; perhaps TRBD1 as D (6 bases). Germline V lookup: CDR1 SGHVT, CDR2 SQSDAQ. The ends were cut back, 3 bases at V and 0 bases at J, with 10 bases in the middle. The CDR3 is made up of 15 amino acids. The CDR3 DNA reads as TGTGCCAGCAGCTTTCTACAGGGTAGCACAGATACGCAGTATTTT. It translates to CASSFLQGSTDTQYF.

V is TRBV4-1 and J is TRBJ1-5; no clear D gene. Germline lookup yields CDR1 MGHRA and CDR2 YSYEKL. The CDR3 consists of 16 residues. The V and J ends lost 0 bases and 4 bases respectively, with 13 bases between them. The CDR3 region is CASSQDPLVGNQPQHF. The DNA for the CDR3 is TGCGCCAGCAGCCAAGATCCCCTTGTGGGAAATCAGCCCCAGCATTTT.

The V gene is TRBV20-1, the J gene TRBJ1-1; weak D call: TRBD1 (5 bases). Per the germline V gene, CDR1 is DFQATT and CDR2 is SNEGSKA (reference sequence). Trimming pared 1 base from V and 8 bases from J, leaving 14 bases between. There are 13 residues in the CDR3. CDR3 DNA sequence: TGCAGTGCTAGAGGCCCGTCAGGGACCGAAGCTTTCTTT. It codes for CSARGPSGTEAFF.

The chain links TRBV19 to TRBJ1-2; maybe TRBD1 (5 bases). Trimming pared 4 bases from V and 8 bases from J, leaving 23 bases between. The germline V gene has CDR1 LNHDA and CDR2 SQIVND (reference sequence). The CDR3 is 16 amino acids. The DNA of the CDR3 is TGTGCCAGTAGTACCTCTTGGGGCCCGAGCACGGGCGGCTACACCTTC. It translates to CASSTSWGPSTGGYTF.